This T cell receptor beta chain was identified in a study of breast tumors, draining lymph nodes, adjacent tissues. Axillary draining lymph nodes of breast cancer patients supplied the node samples. TCRdb called the multiplex PCR reads again in MiXCR, with one record for every CDR3 protein. The table lists about 150,000 distinct CDR3 sequences, about 31% of them singletons. CDR1 and CDR2 (germline): MNHEY, SVGAGI. V lost 5 bases to trimming and J lost 5 bases, with 18 bases between them. The CDR3 covers 15 residues. Sequenced sample: axillary lymph node tissue. The rearrangement links TRBV6-5 to TRBJ2-5; D uncertain. This sequence originates from a female donor with breast cancer. Some clones in this sample may be carry-over from other donors' samples. The chain's CDR3 is CASSRLGGTTETQYF. Here the CDR3 DNA reads TGTGCCAGCAGTCGGTTGGGTGGAACTACGGAGACCCAGTACTTC.